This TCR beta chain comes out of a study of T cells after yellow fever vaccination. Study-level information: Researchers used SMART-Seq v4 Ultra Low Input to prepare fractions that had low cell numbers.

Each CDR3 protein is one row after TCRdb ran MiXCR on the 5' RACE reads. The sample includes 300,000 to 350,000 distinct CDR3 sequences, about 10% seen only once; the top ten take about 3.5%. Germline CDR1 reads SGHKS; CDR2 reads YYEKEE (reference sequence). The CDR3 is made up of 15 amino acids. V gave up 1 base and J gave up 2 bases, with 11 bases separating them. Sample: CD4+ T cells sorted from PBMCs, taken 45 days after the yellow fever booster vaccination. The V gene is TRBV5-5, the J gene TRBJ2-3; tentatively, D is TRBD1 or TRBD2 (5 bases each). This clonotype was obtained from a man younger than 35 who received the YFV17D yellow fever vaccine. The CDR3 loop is CASSLFTGLTDTQYF. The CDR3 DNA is TGTGCCAGCAGCTTGTTTACGGGGCTCACAGATACGCAGTATTTT.